The entry below describes one T cell receptor (beta chain). Its antigen is as yet unknown. The junction departs from germline at one end; a sequencing error may be responsible. This entry belongs to a study of glioma-infiltrating T cells. Points from the study as a whole: CDR3 overlap between tissue and blood was very small. Above-expected tissue-blood divergence occurred in all gliomas, most in low-grade ones.

Using RNA template, CDR3s of TCR alpha and beta were amplified with iRepertoire arm-PCR. Tissue mRNA or PBMC total RNA, roughly 100-400 ng, went into one-step reverse transcription and amplification. TCRdb reprocessed the multiplex PCR reads with MiXCR, giving one entry per CDR3 protein. The profile shows 150,000 to 200,000 distinct CDR3 sequences, under 55% of them singletons. Specimen: glioma tissue, nonneoplastic brain tissue, or PBMCs (not recorded which). The sequence was collected from a human donor with low-grade glioma or glioblastoma, undergoing nonglioma brain surgery, or in good health (not recorded which).

The CDR3 loop is CASSQPSYGQYF. The CDR3 DNA follows: TGTGCCAGCAGTCAACCCTCCTACGGGCAGTACTTC. This chain links TRBV6-1 with TRBJ2-7; no clear D gene. This CDR3 has 12 residues. Germline V gene lookup returns CDR1 MNHNS and CDR2 SASEGT.